In its sample, the clone carrying this T cell receptor (beta chain) was seen many times. The V and J ends lost 3 bases and 6 bases respectively, with 14 bases between them. Germline lookup yields CDR1 DFQATT and CDR2 SNEGSKA (reference sequence). The CDR3 consists of 13 residues. As to time point: sample taken at primary tumor resection. TCRdb reanalysed the 5' RACE reads using MiXCR and keeps one entry per CDR3 protein. This sample has about 9,000 distinct CDR3 sequences, with around 4.5% found just once. This entry belongs to a study of spatial heterogeneity in lung cancer. The rearrangement joins TRBV20-1 to TRBJ1-1; D remains unclear. The source of this sequence is a male donor with early-stage non-small cell lung cancer. The input for sequencing was PBMCs, taken at surgery. DNA for the CDR3: TGCAGTGCTAGCCGAGCCCTTGCCGCTGAAGCTTTCTTT. Translating it yields CSASRALAAEAFF.